This T cell receptor (beta chain) was observed in a study of Ad26.COV2.S vaccination and SARS-CoV-2 variants. Study-level information: Among those in the COV1001 Ad26.COV2.S trial arm was the donor. Doses of Ad26.COV2.S were injected into muscle once or twice, 56 days apart.

Treatment of the sample: some 19 received Ad26.COV2.S at low or high dose, single or two shots; about five received placebo; per-sample allocation not given. Collection of samples fell on day 63 after the first vaccine or placebo injection. An adult donor aged 18-55 years was enrolled in Boston. Here immunoSEQ multiplex PCR was the method, and the copy in TCRdb shows in-frame clones only, minus some. The repertoire consists of approximately 340,000 clones, with about 88% occurring once and the leading ten covering about 3.3%. Comments on this clone: Its antigen is undetermined.

Broader study findings: Placebo recipients had lower spike-specific TCR breadth than vaccine recipients.

CDR1 and CDR2 (germline): SGHDN, FVKESK. Losses at the gene ends were 2 bases for V and 4 bases for J; bases not matched to a gene: 7. This CDR3 contains 16 residues. Sequenced material: peripheral blood, taken in a trial of Ad26.COV2.S vaccine versus placebo. The clonotype comes from a person aged 18-65 years who received the Ad26.COV2.S COVID-19 vaccine or a placebo. This chain connects TRBV14 to TRBJ2-3; 9 bases fit TRBD2. CDR3 region: CASSQLSAGGPDTQYF. DNA of the CDR3: TGTGCCAGCAGCCAACTTTCAGCGGGGGGCCCAGATACGCAGTATTTT.